The rows below give T cell receptor beta chains drawn from one sample of a study of CD8 T cells in ankylosing spondylitis. TCRdb fed the 5' RACE reads into MiXCR, producing one record per CDR3 protein. The sample includes some 800,000 distinct CDR3 sequences, approximately 10% of them seen just once. The source material was blood, either unsorted or a sorted T cell fraction (not recorded which). These receptors were taken from a male donor with ankylosing spondylitis. Both conserved end residues are part of each CDR3. D genes are given only for firm matches. Some rows mark clone size as missing; the rest say once, few, many or name a class of expanded clone.

size: .
D: .
V: TRBV5-1
J: TRBJ2-5
DNA: TGCGCCAGCAGCCTTCAGGGGAAAGGGCAAGAGACCCAGTACTTC
CDR3: CASSLQGKGQETQYF

size: .
D: .
V: TRBV5-1
J: TRBJ1-1
DNA: TGCGCCAGCAGCGACCCGACAGCAGGGGACACTGAAGCTTTCTTT
CDR3: CASSDPTAGDTEAFF

size: .
D: .
V: TRBV11-1
J: TRBJ2-1
DNA: TGTGCCAGCAGCTTCCAGCCGAGCTCCTACAATGAGCAGTTCTTC
CDR3: CASSFQPSSYNEQFF

size: .
D: TRBD1
V: TRBV2
J: TRBJ1-5
DNA: TGTGCCAGCAGCGGACAGGACGGGCAGCCCCAGCATTTT
CDR3: CASSGQDGQPQHF

size: many
D: .
V: TRBV6-5
J: TRBJ2-7
DNA: TGTGCCAGCAGTTACTCAAGGGGAGGCGAGCAGTACTTC
CDR3: CASSYSRGGEQYF

size: .
D: .
V: TRBV5-8
J: TRBJ1-2
DNA: TGTGCCAGCAGAGATCGGACGGGGAACTATGGCTACACCTTC
CDR3: CASRDRTGNYGYTF

size: many
D: TRBD2
V: TRBV24-1
J: TRBJ2-1
DNA: TGTGCCACCAGTGACCCACTAGCGGACTCCTACAATGAGCAGTTCTTC
CDR3: CATSDPLADSYNEQFF

size: .
D: .
V: TRBV3-1
J: TRBJ2-7
DNA: TGTGCCAGCAGCCAAGGTCCAGCAGCCTTCGAGCAGTACTTC
CDR3: CASSQGPAAFEQYF

size: .
D: TRBD1
V: TRBV5-1
J: TRBJ2-7
DNA: TGCGCCAGCAGCAGAATCCCCGGGACAGGGGAATACGAGCAGTACTTC
CDR3: CASSRIPGTGEYEQYF

size: .
D: .
V: TRBV7-8
J: TRBJ2-7
DNA: TGTGCCAGTAAAAGGGAGGGGGAAAGCGAGCAGTACTTC
CDR3: CASKREGESEQYF

size: few
D: .
V: TRBV5-1
J: TRBJ2-3
DNA: TGCGCCAGCTCACTCCAGGGGCGTAGCACAGATACGCAGTATTTT
CDR3: CASSLQGRSTDTQYF

size: .
D: .
V: TRBV7-9
J: TRBJ2-7
DNA: TGTGCCAGCAGCCCCCCCCCCGATTGGGGGTCCTACAAGCAGTACTTC
CDR3: CASSPPPDWGSYKQYF

size: few
D: .
V: TRBV7-8
J: TRBJ2-1
DNA: TGTGCCAGCAGCACATCCACCCTGAACTTCAATGAGCAGTTCTTC
CDR3: CASSTSTLNFNEQFF

size: few
D: .
V: TRBV7-2
J: TRBJ1-1
DNA: TGTGCCAGCAGCGGCTCAATGAACACTGAAGCTTTCTTT
CDR3: CASSGSMNTEAFF

size: many
D: .
V: TRBV6-5
J: TRBJ1-5
DNA: TGTGCCAGCGACAAACGGCCCCAGCATTTT
CDR3: CASDKRPQHF

size: few
D: TRBD2
V: TRBV5-4
J: TRBJ2-7
DNA: TGTGCCAGCAGCGGACTAGCGGGGACCTATAGCTCCTACGAGCAGTACTTC
CDR3: CASSGLAGTYSSYEQYF

size: few
D: TRBD2
V: TRBV24-1
J: TRBJ2-3
DNA: TGTGCCACCAGTGATTTTGCCGGGAGGGCCCGAACAGATACGCAGTATTTT
CDR3: CATSDFAGRARTDTQYF

size: .
D: TRBD1
V: TRBV20-1
J: TRBJ1-4
DNA: TGCAGTGTCACCAAACGACAGGGCGATGAAAAACTGTTTTTT
CDR3: CSVTKRQGDEKLFF

size: many
D: TRBD1
V: TRBV5-1
J: TRBJ1-1
DNA: TGCGCCAGCAGCTTACTTCCCCTAGGGACAGGGACTGAAGCTTTCTTT
CDR3: CASSLLPLGTGTEAFF

size: .
D: TRBD2
V: TRBV10-3
J: TRBJ2-1
DNA: TGTGCCATCAGCCCCGGGACTAGCGGTTACAATGAGCAGTTCTTC
CDR3: CAISPGTSGYNEQFF

size: few
D: .
V: TRBV7-9
J: TRBJ2-7
DNA: TGTGCCAGCACCCCGCGTGGGGAATCCGACAACGAGCAGTACTTC
CDR3: CASTPRGESDNEQYF

size: few
D: .
V: TRBV20-1
J: TRBJ2-1
DNA: TGCAGTGCTAGAGAGGGCGGGGAGGCAGATGAGCAGTTCTTC
CDR3: CSAREGGEADEQFF

size: .
D: .
V: TRBV14
J: TRBJ2-1
DNA: TGTGCCAGCAGCCAAGATCTTTATGGGCCACACAATGAGCAGTTCTTC
CDR3: CASSQDLYGPHNEQFF

size: once
D: .
V: TRBV20-1
J: TRBJ2-7
DNA: TGCAGTGCTAGTGTGTGGTCTAGCGCGATATCCTACGAGCAGTACTTC
CDR3: CSASVWSSAISYEQYF

size: few
D: TRBD1
V: TRBV15
J: TRBJ2-3
DNA: TGTGCCACCAGCAGCTTCCGGACAGGGACGAATACGCAGTATTTT
CDR3: CATSSFRTGTNTQYF

size: many
D: .
V: TRBV21-1
J: TRBJ1-4
DNA: TGTGCCAGCACCGCGACAGGGGCTAATGAAAAACTGTTTTTT
CDR3: CASTATGANEKLFF

size: few
D: .
V: TRBV19
J: TRBJ2-1
DNA: TGTGCCAGTAGTAGGGGTAGCGGCTCCTACAATGAGCAGTTCTTC
CDR3: CASSRGSGSYNEQFF

size: .
D: .
V: TRBV20-1
J: TRBJ2-3
DNA: TGCAGTGCTGATGACAGGAGGCAGGCAGATACGCAGTATTTT
CDR3: CSADDRRQADTQYF

size: few
D: .
V: TRBV4-2
J: TRBJ1-5
DNA: TGTGCCAGCAGCCACCTTAATCAGCCCCAGCATTTT
CDR3: CASSHLNQPQHF

size: .
D: .
V: TRBV4-3
J: TRBJ2-3
DNA: TGCGCCAGCAGCCTCCAGCGCACAGATACGCAGTATTTT
CDR3: CASSLQRTDTQYF

size: .
D: .
V: TRBV5-5
J: TRBJ1-2
DNA: TGTGCCAGCAGCTTGTTAAGGGCCTACAGTGGCTACACCTTC
CDR3: CASSLLRAYSGYTF

size: .
D: .
V: TRBV29-1
J: TRBJ2-7
DNA: TGCAGCGTTGCCTTTCGACTAGTTCGCCACGAGCAGTACTTC
CDR3: CSVAFRLVRHEQYF

size: few
D: .
V: TRBV20-1
J: TRBJ2-5
DNA: TGCAGTGCTAGACGGAGCCTGGAGACCCAGTACTTC
CDR3: CSARRSLETQYF

size: few
D: .
V: TRBV5-1
J: TRBJ1-1
DNA: TGCGCCAGCAGCTTCAAAGGCGGGGCAGACACTGAAGCTTTCTTT
CDR3: CASSFKGGADTEAFF

size: many
D: .
V: TRBV4-2
J: TRBJ2-5
DNA: TGTGCCAGCAGCCAAGTAGAGACCCAGTACTTC
CDR3: CASSQVETQYF

size: .
D: .
V: TRBV10-3
J: TRBJ1-2
DNA: TGTGCCATCAGTGACACGGGACTTGCGGGGCTTGGCTACACCTTC
CDR3: CAISDTGLAGLGYTF

size: .
D: TRBD2
V: TRBV18
J: TRBJ2-2
DNA: TGTGCCAGCCCGGGACTAGCGGGACTAAACACCGGGGAGCTGTTTTTT
CDR3: CASPGLAGLNTGELFF

size: many
D: .
V: TRBV6-5
J: TRBJ1-6
DNA: TGTGCCAGCAGTTACTCCGACAGAAATTCACCCCTCCACTTT
CDR3: CASSYSDRNSPLHF

size: .
D: .
V: TRBV18
J: TRBJ2-1
DNA: TGTGCCAGCTCACCTTTCGCCGGGACTGAGCAGTTCTTC
CDR3: CASSPFAGTEQFF